A single sample gave rise to the 8 T cell receptor beta chains below, sequenced in a study of blood T cell repertoires in COVID-19. The assay was immunoSEQ multiplex PCR, and TCRdb's table has in-frame clones only and misses some. The sample holds 300,000 to 400,000 clones; approximately 82% are singletons and the top ten take around 3%. The specimen was peripheral blood. The receptor source for this set is a man aged 30-40 years with active or convalescent COVID-19.

This clone was picked up a small number of times. The chain carries TRBV4-2 and TRBJ1-5; D is unresolved. V was clipped by 0 bases and J by 4 bases, with 7 bases between them. The CDR3 is made up of 14 amino acids. In germline, CDR1 is LGHNA, CDR2 YNFKEQ. CDR3 nucleotide sequence: TGTGCCAGCAGCCAAGAGGCGGGAAATCAGCCCCAGCATTTT. It specifies CASSQEAGNQPQHF.

This chain joins TRBV27 and TRBJ1-6, with TRBD1 matching over 8 bases. V lost 5 bases to trimming and J lost 10 bases; unmatched junction nucleotides: 7. CDR1 and CDR2 (germline): MNHEY, SMNVEV (reference sequence). CDR3 length: 14 amino acids. Here the CDR3 reads CASSRTGKDSPLHF. The CDR3 bases are TGTGCCAGCAGTCGGACAGGGAAGGACTCACCCCTCCACTTT.

This rearrangement joins TRBV27 to TRBJ1-2, with TRBD1 matching over 9 bases. V was pared by 5 bases and J by 5 bases, with 12 bases of the junction left unmatched. Germline CDR1 reads MNHEY; CDR2 reads SMNVEV (reference sequence). The CDR3 runs to 16 residues. This CDR3 reads CASSPEGQGRRYGYTF. DNA for the CDR3: TGTGCCAGCAGTCCAGAGGGACAGGGTAGGCGATATGGCTACACCTTC.

This chain joins TRBV23-1 and TRBJ2-1, with 8 nucleotides matching TRBD1. TRBV23-1 is filed as an ORF, its function uncertain. CDR3 length equals 14 residues. With V trimmed by 8 bases and J by 9 bases, 12 bases remained unmatched. The CDR3 nucleotides read TGCGCCAGCGGCCGGACAGGGTCAGAGGCTGAGCAGTTCTTC. Protein: CASGRTGSEAEQFF.

The rearrangement links TRBV27 to TRBJ1-6, with D possibly TRBD1 on 5 matching bases. The V gene lost 3 bases and the J gene lost 10 bases, with 10 bases spanning the gap. This CDR3 is 13 amino acids long. The germline CDR1 and CDR2 sequences are MNHEY and SMNVEV (reference sequence). CDR3 DNA: TGTGCCAGCAGTTTGGGGGGGGGATCACCCCTCCACTTT. Translated, it gives CASSLGGGSPLHF.

The gene calls are TRBV6-2 or TRBV6-3 and TRBJ2-3; weak D call: TRBD2 (5 bases). V was trimmed by 0 bases and J by 6 bases, leaving 10 bases between them. Germline loops: CDR1 MNHEY, CDR2 SVGEGT. This CDR3 comprises 14 residues. The CDR3 loop reads CASSYSRGWDTQYF. The DNA for the CDR3 is TGTGCCAGCAGTTACTCCCGGGGATGGGATACGCAGTATTTT.

The chain recombines TRBV3-1 (or the pseudogene TRBV3-2) with TRBJ1-1, with a weak D call TRBD1 (5 bases). This CDR3 is 14 amino acids long. CDR1 is LGHDT, CDR2 YNNKEL, per germline (reference sequence). Trimming cost V 2 bases and J 1 base, with 8 bases left between them. The CDR3 sequence: CASSQLDRNTEAFF. The CDR3 bases are TGTGCCAGCAGCCAACTTGACAGGAACACTGAAGCTTTCTTT.

The J gene is TRBJ1-2, the V gene TRBV10-3; TRBD1 matches at 8 bases. With 5 bases clipped from V and 0 bases from J, the junction kept 11 bases outside the gene matches. Germline assignment: CDR1 ENHRY and CDR2 SYGVKD. The CDR3 runs to 17 residues. The CDR3 region has the DNA TGTGCCATCAGTCTTGACAGGGGTACCGGGACTAACTATGGCTACACCTTC. Amino acid sequence: CAISLDRGTGTNYGYTF.